This entry lists 29 T cell receptor beta chains sequenced from one sample in a study of control samples from healthy donors and cancer patients (dated by TCRdb to the early 2020s). Library construction relied on the immunoSEQ multiplex PCR assay. Imported from immuneACCESS, the table was reduced by TCRdb to in-frame sequences with V and J called. These copies leave out some clones; in studies compared against another copy, an unresolved V gene accounts for under half, and the cause of the remainder is not known. Here the sample has 150,000 to 180,000 clones; around 95% occur a single time. About 5.6% of the sample goes to the ten largest clones. Sequences were obtained from blood. Source of these receptors: a man in his forties in good health.

V gene TRBV30 combines with J gene TRBJ2-2; 8 positions match TRBD1. V gave up 7 bases and J gave up 4 bases; unmatched junction bases: 5. The CDR3 is 13 residues long. The germline V gene encodes CDR1 GTSNPN and CDR2 SVGIG (reference sequence). The CDR3 coding sequence is TGTGCCTTACAGGGGGTGAGCACCGGGGAGCTGTTTTTT. Protein: CALQGVSTGELFF.

V is TRBV5-4 and J is TRBJ1-5; 10 bases are shared with TRBD1. Trimming cost V 4 bases and J 12 bases; bases outside gene matches: 4. CDR3 length equals 12 residues. Germline lookup yields CDR1 SGHNT and CDR2 YYREEE (reference sequence). CDR3 nucleotide sequence: TGTGCCAGCAGCCTTGGGACAGGGGACCAGCATTTT. This gives the protein CASSLGTGDQHF.

The rearrangement links TRBV28 to TRBJ2-7; 9 positions match TRBD1. With V trimmed by 0 bases and J by 5 bases, 2 bases remained unmatched. CDR3 length equals 14 residues. Germline CDR1 reads MDHEN; CDR2 reads SYDVKM. CDR3: CASSLWRTGDEQYF. CDR3 nucleotides: TGTGCCAGCAGTTTATGGAGGACAGGGGACGAGCAGTACTTC.

This clone appeared a single time. The genes are TRBV14 and TRBJ1-5, with D perhaps matching TRBD1 (5 bases). The V end lost 0 bases, the J end lost 6 bases, and 15 bases lay between the germline ends. The germline CDR1 and CDR2 sequences are SGHDN and FVKESK. This CDR3 is 16 amino acids long. In nucleotides, the CDR3 is TGTGCCAGCAGCCAAGATCGGGCCGGGGGTCGTCAGCCCCAGCATTTT. Its translation: CASSQDRAGGRQPQHF. Using reference TRBV14 and TRBJ1-5 for the parts outside the CDR3, the full variable domain is EAGVTQFPSHSVIEKGQTVTLRCDPISGHDNLYWYRRVMGKEIKFLLHFVKESKQDESGMPNNRFLAERTGGTYSTLKVQPAELEDSGVYFCASSQDRAGGRQPQHFGDGTRLSIL.

The rearrangement joins TRBV6-1 to TRBJ1-6; the D gene is possibly TRBD1 (6 bases). CDR1 and CDR2 (germline): MNHNS, SASEGT. With 2 bases removed from V and 6 bases from J, the gap between germline ends came to 11 bases. CDR3 length equals 15 residues. The CDR3 DNA sequence: TGTGCCAGCAGTGAACGGGGGACACTTAATTCACCCCTCCACTTT. Its protein product is CASSERGTLNSPLHF.

The chain has TRBV6-5 and TRBJ1-2, with D possibly TRBD1 on 5 matching bases. The CDR3 has 11 residues. V dropped 5 bases and J dropped 8 bases, with 9 bases sitting between them. Germline V CDR1 and CDR2: MNHEY, SVGAGI. DNA for the CDR3: TGTGCCAGCAGTAACAGACAGGGCTACACCTTC. Its protein product is CASSNRQGYTF.

V is TRBV27 and J is TRBJ2-3, with D possibly TRBD1 on 6 matching bases. Germline CDR1 reads MNHEY; CDR2 reads SMNVEV (reference sequence). Trimming left V 2 bases short and J 7 bases short, with 13 bases between. The length of the CDR3 is 14 residues. The chain's CDR3 is CASSLQDRTNTQYF. The DNA for the CDR3 is TGTGCCAGCAGTTTACAGGACAGAACAAATACGCAGTATTTT.

The J gene is TRBJ2-2, the V gene TRBV4-1, with unresolved D. This CDR3 is built from 15 residues. CDR1 is MGHRA, CDR2 YSYEKL, per germline. Trimming removed 3 bases at V and 8 bases at J, with 16 bases between. The CDR3 DNA sequence: TGCGCCAGCAGCCAGGGTCCCTTTTTCGGGGGGGAGCTGTTTTTT. Its protein product is CASSQGPFFGGELFF.

This chain links TRBV9 with TRBJ1-1; 7 bases agree with TRBD1. J gave up 10 bases and V 0 bases, and 12 bases lay outside the gene matches. CDR3 length: 15 residues. Germline assignment: CDR1 SGDLS and CDR2 YYNGEE. The chain's CDR3 is CASSVGLGTARGAFF. In DNA, the CDR3 is TGTGCCAGCAGCGTAGGGCTAGGGACAGCCCGAGGAGCTTTCTTT.

The chain couples TRBV20-1 to TRBJ2-7; 7 bases are a match to TRBD1. Germline loops: CDR1 DFQATT, CDR2 SNEGSKA (reference sequence). J was trimmed by 8 bases and V by 3 bases; bases with no gene match: 4. This CDR3 has 11 residues. CDR3 coding DNA: TGCAGTGCTAGCTTGACAGGGAAGCAGTACTTC. Amino acid sequence: CSASLTGKQYF.

The rearrangement uses TRBV6-2 or TRBV6-3 and TRBJ1-2, with D possibly being TRBD1 (6 bases). Trimming removed 0 bases at V and 2 bases at J, with 19 bases between. Per germline, CDR1 MNHEY and CDR2 SVGEGT. CDR3 size: 18 residues. CDR3 sequence (DNA): TGTGCCAGCAGTTACTCTCGTATTCGTGGACAGCGGAACTATGGCTACACCTTC. This codes for CASSYSRIRGQRNYGYTF.

V gene TRBV7-9 combines with J gene TRBJ1-5; D not certain. CDR1 SEHNR and CDR2 FQNEAQ come from the germline V gene (reference sequence). This CDR3 contains 12 residues. V lost 4 bases to trimming and J lost 7 bases, with 8 bases between them. CDR3 DNA: TGTGCCAGCAGCTCCTTCCGGCAGCCCCAGCATTTT. Protein product: CASSSFRQPQHF.

This chain joins TRBV12-5 and TRBJ1-5; no clear D. This CDR3 is built from 13 residues. Between the trimmed V and J ends, which lost 3 bases and 3 bases, there was a span of 6 bases. The germline gives CDR1 LGHNT, CDR2 FRNRAP. CDR3 sequence (DNA): TGTGCTAGTGGTTTTGGAAACAATCAGCCCCAGCATTTT. Encoded protein: CASGFGNNQPQHF.

The chain uses TRBV7-2 and TRBJ1-2, with D unclear. Trimming left V 2 bases short and J 3 bases short, with 13 bases between. Germline values: CDR1 SGHTA, CDR2 FQGNSA. This CDR3 spans 15 amino acids. The DNA for the CDR3 is TGTGCCAGCAGCTTATCGCCGGGATGGCACTATGGCTACACCTTC. Translated: CASSLSPGWHYGYTF.

This rearrangement joins TRBV24-1 to TRBJ1-4, with 8 bases matching TRBD1. The CDR3 sequence is 17 residues long. J was trimmed by 1 base and V by 4 bases; bases with no gene match: 7. In germline, CDR1 is KGHDR, CDR2 SFDVKD. CDR3 nucleotide sequence: TGTGCCACCAGTGACCCCGGACAGGGTGGAACTAATGAAAAACTGTTTTTT. This sequence encodes CATSDPGQGGTNEKLFF.

The chain recombines TRBV5-6 with TRBJ1-2; possible D gene TRBD1, 5 bases. The CDR3 has 12 amino acids. V was cut by 2 bases and J by 12 bases, with 14 bases left in between. Germline values: CDR1 SGHDT, CDR2 YYEEEE. The CDR3 region has the DNA TGTGCCAGCAGCTTACCAGGGAAGGGTGACACCTTC. It codes for CASSLPGKGDTF.

The chain uses TRBV5-1 and TRBJ2-7; D possibly corresponds to TRBD2 (7 bases). With 4 bases removed from V and 0 bases from J, the gap between germline ends came to 17 bases. There are 16 residues in the CDR3. Per germline, CDR1 SGHRS and CDR2 YFSETQ. CDR3 in DNA: TGCGCCAGCAGCCAGAGTGGGGGGGCTGACTCCTACGAGCAGTACTTC. Residues: CASSQSGGADSYEQYF.

V is TRBV7-8 and J is TRBJ1-1; 11 bases agree with TRBD1. The CDR3 loop spans 16 amino acids. The V segment lost 2 bases and the J segment 4 bases; nucleotides outside the gene matches: 6. The germline gives CDR1 SGHVS, CDR2 FQNEAQ. CDR3 loop: CASSLTSGTGGTEAFF. CDR3 DNA sequence: TGTGCCAGCAGCTTAACCTCCGGGACAGGGGGCACTGAAGCTTTCTTT.

The V gene is TRBV11-2, the J gene TRBJ2-7; TRBD1 might be the D (6 bases). This CDR3 is 13 amino acids long. V was trimmed by 1 base and J by 2 bases, leaving 6 bases between them. Germline V gene sequence: CDR1 SGHAT, CDR2 FQNNGV. The CDR3 loop reads CASSLGTAYEQYF. The CDR3 nucleotides read TGTGCCAGCAGCTTAGGGACAGCCTACGAGCAGTACTTC.

This chain links TRBV2 with TRBJ1-5; no firm D call. Germline V gene lookup returns CDR1 SNHLY and CDR2 FYNNEI. There are 15 residues in the CDR3. The V and J ends lost 2 bases and 4 bases respectively, with 12 bases between them. The CDR3 protein is CASSERGSVNQPQHF. The CDR3 region has the DNA TGTGCCAGCAGTGAAAGAGGGAGCGTGAATCAGCCCCAGCATTTT.

The chain links TRBV11-2 to TRBJ1-3; D perhaps matches TRBD1 (6 bases). V lost 4 bases and J 2 bases, leaving 12 bases between the germline ends. Germline values: CDR1 SGHAT, CDR2 FQNNGV. There are 15 residues in the CDR3. The DNA for the CDR3 is TGTGCCAGCAGCTGGACCACAGGGACTGGAAACACCATATATTTT. As protein: CASSWTTGTGNTIYF.

The chain carries TRBV30 and TRBJ1-2; 8 bases are a match to TRBD1. CDR3 length: 13 residues. After removal of 2 bases from V and 4 bases from J, the junction contained 3 bases not matched to a gene. Germline lookup yields CDR1 GTSNPN and CDR2 SVGIG (reference sequence). The CDR3 reads CAWSRGQGYGYTF. The DNA of the CDR3 is TGTGCCTGGAGTCGAGGACAGGGCTATGGCTACACCTTC.

V is TRBV12-5 and J is TRBJ1-1, with TRBD1 as a possible D gene (5 bases). CDR3 length: 14 residues. V was clipped by 3 bases and J by 4 bases, with 12 bases between them. Looked up from germline, CDR1 is LGHNT and CDR2 is FRNRAP. The chain's CDR3 is CASGFGGGGTEAFF. The DNA of the CDR3 is TGTGCTAGTGGTTTCGGGGGGGGTGGCACTGAAGCTTTCTTT. The whole variable domain, remainder taken from reference TRBV12-5 and TRBJ1-1, is DARVTQTPRHKVTEMGQEVTMRCQPILGHNTVFWYRQTMMQGLELLAYFRNRAPLDDSGMPKDRFSAEMPDATLATLKIQPSEPRDSAVYFCASGFGGGGTEAFFGQGTRLTVV.

The rearrangement uses TRBV6-5 and TRBJ2-3, with 10 bases aligning to TRBD2. V was pared by 5 bases and J by 1 base, with 3 bases of the junction left unmatched. This CDR3 has 15 residues. Germline CDR1 and CDR2: MNHEY and SVGAGI. The CDR3: CASSPSGGGTDTQYF. The CDR3 DNA follows: TGTGCCAGCAGTCCTAGCGGGGGAGGCACAGATACGCAGTATTTT.

The chain couples TRBV10-1 to TRBJ2-2, with unresolved D. Germline CDR1 WNHNN, CDR2 SYGVQD (reference sequence). The CDR3 runs 14 residues. Trimming pared 5 bases from V and 0 bases from J, leaving 7 bases between. The CDR3 spells CASSTGSNTGELFF. CDR3 nucleotide sequence: TGCGCCAGCAGTACCGGGTCGAACACCGGGGAGCTGTTTTTT.

In its sample, this clone was seen once. The CDR3 region is CASSAPYRDRDHEQYF. CDR3 sequence (DNA): TGTGCCAGCAGCGCGCCCTACCGGGACAGGGACCACGAGCAGTACTTC. This rearrangement joins TRBV7-8 to TRBJ2-7; 9 bases align to TRBD1. The J segment lost 5 bases and the V segment lost 5 bases, leaving 13 bases of the junction unmatched. There are 16 residues in the CDR3. Germline V gene lookup returns CDR1 SGHVS and CDR2 FQNEAQ.

The chain joins TRBV4-3 to TRBJ1-2; no reliable D call. The CDR3 extends over 13 amino acids. Per germline, CDR1 LGHNA and CDR2 YSLEER. Trimming shortened V by 0 bases and J by 8 bases, and 10 bases separated the two germline ends. DNA of the CDR3: TGCGCCAGCAGCCAAGATTCCGTAAAAGGCTACACCTTC. Its translation is CASSQDSVKGYTF.

This sequence joins TRBV9 and TRBJ1-1; a possible D gene is TRBD1 (5 bases). This CDR3 region has 15 residues. Germline assignment: CDR1 SGDLS and CDR2 YYNGEE. Trimming took off 4 bases at V and 2 bases at J, with 15 bases between the two ends. Here the CDR3 DNA reads TGTGCCAGCAGCCCAGTGGTGGGGGATAACACTGAAGCTTTCTTT. This sequence encodes CASSPVVGDNTEAFF. Full variable domain (remainder filled in from reference TRBV9 and TRBJ1-1): DSGVTQTPKHLITATGQRVTLRCSPRSGDLSVYWYQQSLDQGLQFLIQYYNGEERAKGNILERFSAQQFPDLHSELNLSSLELGDSALYFCASSPVVGDNTEAFFGQGTRLTVV.

A single count supports this clone. The chain uses TRBV6-5 and TRBJ1-2; 7 positions match TRBD1. The CDR3 is 16 amino acids. After removal of 2 bases from V and 0 bases from J, the junction contained 6 bases not matched to a gene. Germline V CDR1 and CDR2: MNHEY, SVGAGI. The CDR3 sequence is CASSYPDRKANYGYTF. For the CDR3, the DNA is TGTGCCAGCAGTTACCCGGACAGGAAAGCTAACTATGGCTACACCTTC.